Following are 8 T cell receptor beta chains from one sample sequenced in a study of early T cells in non-severe SARS-CoV-2 infection. In TCRdb, the 5' RACE reads were re-called with MiXCR into one record per CDR3 protein. The data show tens of thousands of distinct CDR3 sequences, about 12% seen once. The source material was whole blood. The receptor set was obtained from an adult who was a healthcare worker with PCR-confirmed SARS-CoV-2 infection or an uninfected control (not recorded which).

This clonotype was observed a handful of times. The V call is TRBV20-1, the J call TRBJ1-3, with 8 bases that match TRBD1. V was pared by 6 bases and J by 4 bases, with 5 bases of the junction left unmatched. The CDR3 runs to 13 residues. CDR1 DFQATT and CDR2 SNEGSKA come from the germline V gene (reference sequence). In DNA, the CDR3 is TGCAGTGCCGCCGGACAGGGCGGAAACACCATATATTTT. Amino acids: CSAAGQGGNTIYF.

The chain links TRBV3-1 to TRBJ1-1; 7 bases are shared with TRBD1. CDR1 and CDR2 (germline): LGHDT, YNNKEL (reference sequence). V lost 3 bases, J lost 0 bases, and 4 bases stayed unmatched. The length of the CDR3 is 15 residues. Here the CDR3 DNA reads TGTGCCAGCAGCCATCCCGGGACAGTGAACACTGAAGCTTTCTTT. Amino acid sequence: CASSHPGTVNTEAFF.

The chain uses TRBV15 and TRBJ1-2; 8 positions match TRBD1. CDR1 is LNHNV, CDR2 YYDKDF, per germline (reference sequence). V lost 0 bases and J lost 7; bases outside the gene matches: 7. CDR3 size: 15 residues. This CDR3 is CATSRDRDRGVGYTF. CDR3 nucleotide sequence: TGTGCCACCAGCAGAGATCGCGACAGGGGAGTTGGCTACACCTTC.

This rearrangement joins TRBV15 to TRBJ2-7; possible D gene TRBD2, 6 bases. V was pared by 0 bases and J by 3 bases, with 12 bases between. Per germline, CDR1 LNHNV and CDR2 YYDKDF (reference sequence). The CDR3 extends over 15 amino acids. CDR3 nucleotides: TGTGCCACCAGCAGAGATTTCGGGGGAGGCTACGAGCAGTACTTC. Its translation is CATSRDFGGGYEQYF.

This clonotype appeared a few times. The chain couples TRBV6-6 to TRBJ2-7; 11 bases match TRBD2. V lost 2 bases, J lost 3 bases, and 3 bases stayed unmatched. Germline lookup yields CDR1 MNHNY and CDR2 SVGAGI (reference sequence). The CDR3 extends over 15 amino acids. The CDR3 is CASSYVLAGDYEQYF. The CDR3 nucleotides are TGTGCCAGCAGTTACGTACTAGCGGGAGACTACGAGCAGTACTTC.

This clonotype was seen many times. The genes are TRBV29-1 and TRBJ1-5, with 9 positions matching TRBD1. CDR1 and CDR2 (germline): SQVTM, ANQGSEA. CDR3 length equals 13 residues. Losses at the gene ends were 5 bases for V and 4 bases for J; bases not matched to a gene: 3. The CDR3 bases are TGCAGCGTTCTGGGACAGGGAAATCAGCCCCAGCATTTT. This encodes CSVLGQGNQPQHF.

The sample holds a few counts of this clonotype. V gene TRBV9 combines with J gene TRBJ2-7; TRBD2 matches at 9 bases. Germline trimming cut 3 bases from V and 2 bases from J; bases unmatched to any gene: 3. Germline-derived CDR1 and CDR2 are SGDLS and YYNGEE. The CDR3 totals 14 residues. CDR3 DNA: TGTGCCAGCAGCGCTAGCGGGACCACCTACGAGCAGTACTTC. The encoded protein is CASSASGTTYEQYF.

This clonotype occurred a few times. V usage is TRBV7-3 and J usage is TRBJ1-1; 12 nucleotides line up with TRBD1. CDR3 length: 21 residues. Per the germline V gene, CDR1 is SGHTA and CDR2 is FQGTGA. Germline trimming cut 2 bases from V and 1 base from J; bases unmatched to any gene: 17. The CDR3 here is CASSLLPYVGTGGAANTEAFF. CDR3 DNA: TGTGCCAGCAGCTTATTGCCCTATGTGGGGACAGGGGGCGCGGCGAACACTGAAGCTTTCTTT.